This TCR beta chain was documented in a study of PD-L1 blockade in urothelial cancer. Study conclusions and caveats: Durable-benefit patients expanded tumor-associated blood clones more at 3 weeks.

Time point meaning: peripheral blood 6 weeks after treatment start. The V gene lost 0 bases and the J gene lost 10 bases, with 7 bases spanning the gap. The CDR3 loop spans 12 amino acids. Germline loops: CDR1 WNHNN, CDR2 SYGVQD (reference sequence). A note on this clone: What it binds is not known.

Clones were read by immunoSEQ multiplex PCR, and TCRdb kept only the in-frame ones, dropping some. The table lists around 50,000 clones, approximately 85% of them singletons, with 1.9% in the top ten. Sequencing was performed on PBMCs, taken around atezolizumab (anti-PD-L1) treatment. This receptor was taken from a man in his forties or fifties with urothelial cancer. The chain uses TRBV10-1 and TRBJ2-1; TRBD1 is a possible D gene (5 bases). CDR3 nucleotides: TGCGCCAGCAGTGAGTCTAGGGGAGAGCAGTTCTTC. Residues: CASSESRGEQFF.